The clone carrying this TCR beta chain was seen a few times. The data originate from a study of blood T cell repertoires in COVID-19. Germline V gene data show CDR1 as SGHTS and CDR2 as YDEGEE. CDR3 length: 16 residues. Losses at the gene ends were 4 bases for V and 5 bases for J; bases not matched to a gene: 11. TCRdb's copy holds only in-frame clones and misses some; the assay was immunoSEQ multiplex PCR. The sample records around 180,000 clones, 70% to 85% being singletons. The rearrangement uses TRBV5-8 and TRBJ2-7; 11 positions agree with TRBD2. Input material: peripheral blood. The receptor's source is a human donor in a cohort sampled during active COVID-19. CDR3 bases: TGTGCCAGCAGCCTGGATAGCGGGGGGGTTTTCGACGAGCAGTACTTC. This encodes CASSLDSGGVFDEQYF.